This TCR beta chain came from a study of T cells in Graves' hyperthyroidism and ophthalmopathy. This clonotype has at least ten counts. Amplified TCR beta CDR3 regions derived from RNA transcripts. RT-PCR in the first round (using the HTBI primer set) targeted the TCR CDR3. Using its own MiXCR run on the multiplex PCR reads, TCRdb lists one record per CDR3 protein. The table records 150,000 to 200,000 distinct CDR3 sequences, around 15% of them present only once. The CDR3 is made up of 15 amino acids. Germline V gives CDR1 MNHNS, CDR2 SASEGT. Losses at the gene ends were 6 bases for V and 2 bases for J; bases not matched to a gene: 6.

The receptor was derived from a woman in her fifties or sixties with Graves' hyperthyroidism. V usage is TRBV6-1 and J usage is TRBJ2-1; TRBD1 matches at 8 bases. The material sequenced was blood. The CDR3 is CASRPDRGPYNEQFF. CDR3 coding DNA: TGTGCCAGCAGACCAGACAGGGGACCCTACAATGAGCAGTTCTTC.